This passage covers 14 T cell receptor beta chains from one sample sequenced in a study of regulatory T cells in long-lasting Graves disease. The time point denotes: newly diagnosed GD, antithyroid drugs for less than 3 months. RNA from PBMCs was the source of the TCR library. Arm-PCR of CDR3 regions with iRepertoire HTBI primers generated TCR beta libraries. TCRdb itself ran the multiplex PCR reads through MiXCR, one entry per CDR3 protein. The sample lists hundreds of thousands of distinct CDR3 sequences, 14% to 15% occurring once. The data were also submitted as part of a second study, on T cells in Graves' hyperthyroidism and ophthalmopathy.

The sample consisted of peripheral blood mononuclear cells (PBMCs), taken at new diagnosis, from a patient treated with antithyroid drugs. The source is a woman between 40 and 50 years old with Graves disease.

This clonotype appeared a few times. This rearrangement joins TRBV19 to TRBJ2-4, with D possibly matching TRBD1 (5 bases). This CDR3 contains 15 residues. Trimming removed 3 bases from V and 7 bases from J, with 16 bases in between. Germline V gives CDR1 LNHDA, CDR2 SQIVND (reference sequence). The CDR3 region has the DNA TGTGCCAGTAGTATCGACAGAATAACTACTAACATTCAGTACTTC. Encoded protein: CASSIDRITTNIQYF.

For this clonotype: A much larger clone sits a single nucleotide away, making a read error possible. The V gene is TRBV12-3 or TRBV12-4, the J gene TRBJ2-7; a possible D gene is TRBD1 (5 bases). The CDR3 runs to 13 residues. Deletions cut 5 bases from V and 2 bases from J, with 10 bases between. CDR3 sequence (DNA): TGTGCCAGCAGTGATGGCAGGGCCTACGAGCAGTACTTC. Translating it yields CASSDGRAYEQYF.

CDR3 nucleotides: TGTGCCAGCCTGCCAACGACTAGCGGGAAGAATGAGCAGTTCTTC. This encodes CASLPTTSGKNEQFF. V is TRBV12-3 or TRBV12-4 and J is TRBJ2-1; 11 nucleotides agree with TRBD2. After removal of 8 bases from V and 7 bases from J, the junction contained 10 bases not matched to a gene. The CDR3 is made up of 15 amino acids.

At least ten counts were recorded for this clonotype. The V gene is TRBV11-2, the J gene TRBJ2-1; the match to TRBD2 covers 7 bases. CDR1 is SGHAT and CDR2 is FQNNGV in the germline V gene. Trimming removed 2 bases from V and 4 bases from J; junction bases left unmatched: 11. The CDR3 has 17 residues. Written as DNA, the CDR3 is TGTGCCAGCAGCTTATCGGGCGGGAGCCACAGTTACAATGAGCAGTTCTTC. Its translation: CASSLSGGSHSYNEQFF.

This clonotype was seen at least ten times. The chain employs TRBV28 and TRBJ2-7; the D gene is possibly TRBD1 (6 bases). Trimming cost V 1 base and J 2 bases, with 12 bases left between them. CDR1 is MDHEN and CDR2 is SYDVKM in the germline V gene. The CDR3 consists of 15 residues. CDR3 region: CASSLSWTETYEQYF. In DNA, the CDR3 is TGTGCCAGCAGTTTATCCTGGACAGAAACCTACGAGCAGTACTTC.

This clonotype was observed many times. J is TRBJ2-5 and V is TRBV20-1; D possibly corresponds to TRBD2 (6 bases). The V gene lost 3 bases and the J gene lost 5 bases, with 13 bases spanning the gap. Germline V CDR1 and CDR2: DFQATT, SNEGSKA (reference sequence). CDR3 length: 13 residues. CDR3 bases: TGCAGTGCTAGTAGAACTAGCCGGGAGACCCAGTACTTC. Translating gives CSASRTSRETQYF.

This clonotype has ten or more counts. V and J are TRBV28 and TRBJ2-5, with D tentatively TRBD2 (6 bases). The V end lost 10 bases, the J end lost 4 bases, and 19 bases lay between the germline ends. There are 14 residues in the CDR3. In germline, CDR1 is MDHEN, CDR2 SYDVKM. CDR3 sequence reads: CATELARETETQYF. DNA of the CDR3: TGTGCCACCGAACTAGCCCGGGAGACAGAGACCCAGTACTTC.

This clonotype was observed a handful of times. The CDR3 region has the DNA TGTGCCAGCAGCTCACGCCTTGGCGGGACGAACTACGAGCAGTACTTC. Amino acids: CASSSRLGGTNYEQYF. The chain joins TRBV7-8 to TRBJ2-7, with D perhaps matching TRBD2 (6 bases). Germline V gives CDR1 SGHVS, CDR2 FQNEAQ. The CDR3 has 16 residues. V shed 4 bases and J shed 3 bases, with 19 bases lying between them.

The sample holds many counts of this clonotype. The chain links TRBV28 to TRBJ2-1; 14 bases align to TRBD2. The CDR3 has 15 residues. Per the germline V gene, CDR1 is MDHEN and CDR2 is SYDVKM. Trimming at V came to 8 bases and at J to 5 bases, leaving 5 bases not matched to a gene. CDR3 DNA: TGTGCCAGCCTCAGGGGACTAGCGGGGGACAATGAGCAGTTCTTC. Translating it yields CASLRGLAGDNEQFF.

This clonotype was found many times. This chain uses TRBV9 with TRBJ1-6; 7 bases are shared with TRBD1. The V gene's germline CDR1 is SGDLS and CDR2 YYNGEE. The V gene end was trimmed by 3 bases and the J gene end by 11 bases; junction bases not matched to a gene: 11. The CDR3 runs to 15 residues. CDR3 sequence (DNA): TGTGCCAGCAGCGGACAGGGAGTATTTGCGACACCCCTCCACTTT. Its protein product is CASSGQGVFATPLHF.

This clonotype was seen more than once but under ten times. It is likely a read error, because the conserved phenylalanine at the end of the CDR3 is missing. The chain joins TRBV30 to TRBJ2-7; TRBD1 is a possible D gene (5 bases). The V gene lost 1 base and the J gene lost 2 bases, with 12 bases spanning the gap. CDR3 length equals 14 residues. CDR1 and CDR2 from the germline V gene are GTSNPN and SVGIG (reference sequence). The DNA of the CDR3 is TGTGCCTGGAGTGAGAAGACAGCCCCCTACGAGCAGTACCTC. This encodes CAWSEKTAPYEQYL.

This clonotype was seen a handful of times. The chain is built from TRBV12-3 or TRBV12-4 and TRBJ2-3, with 9 bases fitting TRBD2. This CDR3 has 21 residues. Trimming at V came to 0 bases and at J to 1 base, leaving 17 bases not matched to a gene. CDR3 loop: CASSLAGGASGIPFGTDTQYF. The CDR3, as DNA: TGTGCCAGCAGTTTAGCCGGGGGGGCTAGCGGGATCCCCTTTGGCACAGATACGCAGTATTTT.

This clonotype was counted a few times. V is TRBV12-3 or TRBV12-4 and J is TRBJ2-4, with D perhaps TRBD1 or TRBD2 (7 bases each). Trimming shortened V by 6 bases and J by 16 bases, and 19 bases separated the two germline ends. The CDR3 has 12 amino acids. In DNA, the CDR3 is TGTGCCAGCAGATCGGGGGAGGGGGCCACTTACTTC. Protein product: CASRSGEGATYF.

This clonotype has a count of ten or more. This rearrangement joins TRBV11-2 to TRBJ2-2; 8 bases line up with TRBD2. The germline gives CDR1 SGHAT, CDR2 FQNNGV. J lost 0 bases, V lost 4 bases, and 13 bases had no gene match. The CDR3 runs to 19 residues. Here the CDR3 DNA reads TGTGCCAGCAGCTCCAACGACCCCAGCGGGGGCTCGAACACCGGGGAGCTGTTTTTT. It is translated as CASSSNDPSGGSNTGELFF.